These T cell receptor beta chains were read from a single sample in a study of T cells after yellow fever vaccination. Each CDR3 protein is one row after TCRdb ran MiXCR on the 5' RACE reads. Among about 200,000 distinct CDR3 sequences, around 3.1% were seen once, and the ten largest hold 3.2%. Sequencing used CD4+ T cells sorted from PBMCs, obtained 10 days after the yellow fever booster vaccination. Receptors were obtained from a man between 18 and 29 years old who received the YFV17D yellow fever vaccine. Both conserved end residues are part of each CDR3. The D gene is left open where the match is weak. Clone size, where shown, is once, few, many, or a class for clones that have expanded.

cdr3_length: 13
d_call: NA
j_call: TRBJ1-1
clone_size: NA
v_call: TRBV24-1
cdr3_nt: TGTGCCACCAAAGAGCGGGAGAGGACTGAAGCTTTCTTT
cdr3_aa: CATKERERTEAFF

cdr3_length: 15
d_call: TRBD2
j_call: TRBJ2-3
clone_size: NA
v_call: TRBV5-4
cdr3_nt: TGTGCCAGCAGCTTGGGACTAGCGGACACAGATACGCAGTATTTT
cdr3_aa: CASSLGLADTDTQYF

cdr3_length: 14
d_call: NA
j_call: TRBJ2-3
clone_size: medium-sized
v_call: TRBV7-8
cdr3_nt: TGTGCCAGCAGCCTTCGTGCCGGGTCAGATACGCAGTATTTT
cdr3_aa: CASSLRAGSDTQYF

cdr3_length: 13
d_call: NA
j_call: TRBJ1-5
clone_size: NA
v_call: TRBV10-3
cdr3_nt: TGTGCCATCACTCCGGGGGGCAATCAGCCCCAGCATTTT
cdr3_aa: CAITPGGNQPQHF

cdr3_length: 12
d_call: TRBD2
j_call: TRBJ2-1
clone_size: many
v_call: TRBV14
cdr3_nt: TGTGCCAGCAGCCAAGATGGGAGGGTCCAGTTCTTC
cdr3_aa: CASSQDGRVQFF

cdr3_length: 16
d_call: TRBD2
j_call: TRBJ2-3
clone_size: few
v_call: TRBV4-1
cdr3_nt: TGCGCCAGCAGCCAAGTTCTAGCGGGGATGAAAGATACGCAGTATTTT
cdr3_aa: CASSQVLAGMKDTQYF

cdr3_length: 15
d_call: NA
j_call: TRBJ2-5
clone_size: few
v_call: TRBV6-2/TRBV6-3
cdr3_nt: TGTGCCAGCAGCACTACCCAGGGCGCCGGAGAGACCCAGTACTTC
cdr3_aa: CASSTTQGAGETQYF

cdr3_length: 12
d_call: NA
j_call: TRBJ2-1
clone_size: many
v_call: TRBV7-2
cdr3_nt: TGTGCCAGCAGCTTAGCATTCAATGAGCAGTTCTTC
cdr3_aa: CASSLAFNEQFF

cdr3_length: 15
d_call: NA
j_call: TRBJ2-1
clone_size: few
v_call: TRBV19
cdr3_nt: TGTGCCAGTAGTATAGTTCCGACAGAAAACAATGAGCAGTTCTTC
cdr3_aa: CASSIVPTENNEQFF

cdr3_length: 16
d_call: NA
j_call: TRBJ2-2
clone_size: few
v_call: TRBV5-4
cdr3_nt: TGTGCCAGCAGCTTGTATCGAGGGAGAGACACCGGGGAGCTGTTTTTT
cdr3_aa: CASSLYRGRDTGELFF

cdr3_length: 14
d_call: NA
j_call: TRBJ2-2
clone_size: NA
v_call: TRBV5-4
cdr3_nt: TGTGCCAGCAGCTTTCAGATAAACACCGGGGAGCTGTTTTTT
cdr3_aa: CASSFQINTGELFF

cdr3_length: 17
d_call: TRBD1
j_call: TRBJ1-1
clone_size: NA
v_call: TRBV18
cdr3_nt: TGTGCCAGCTCACTCTACGGGGCAGGGGGCCGGGACACTGAAGCTTTCTTT
cdr3_aa: CASSLYGAGGRDTEAFF

cdr3_length: 13
d_call: TRBD2
j_call: TRBJ2-3
clone_size: many
v_call: TRBV10-3
cdr3_nt: TGTGCCATCAGTGAGCCGGGAGGAGATACGCAGTATTTT
cdr3_aa: CAISEPGGDTQYF

cdr3_length: 16
d_call: NA
j_call: TRBJ2-3
clone_size: NA
v_call: TRBV5-1
cdr3_nt: TGCGCCAGCAGCTTGTTCCACGGCACTAGCACAGATACGCAGTATTTT
cdr3_aa: CASSLFHGTSTDTQYF

cdr3_length: 15
d_call: TRBD1
j_call: TRBJ2-2
clone_size: many
v_call: TRBV7-2
cdr3_nt: TGTGCCAGCAGCTTCGGGACAGGGACTACCGGGGAGCTGTTTTTT
cdr3_aa: CASSFGTGTTGELFF

cdr3_length: 16
d_call: NA
j_call: TRBJ2-5
clone_size: many
v_call: TRBV6-5
cdr3_nt: TGTGCCAGCAGTTACGGCTCCGAGACTCACGGGGGGACCCAGTACTTC
cdr3_aa: CASSYGSETHGGTQYF

cdr3_length: 12
d_call: NA
j_call: TRBJ1-4
clone_size: many
v_call: TRBV6-5
cdr3_nt: TGTGCCAGCAGTCCGGACAGAGAAAAACTGTTTTTT
cdr3_aa: CASSPDREKLFF

cdr3_length: 16
d_call: TRBD1
j_call: TRBJ1-1
clone_size: NA
v_call: TRBV6-5
cdr3_nt: TGTGCCAGCAGTTACTTCCACGGACAGGAGAACACTGAAGCTTTCTTT
cdr3_aa: CASSYFHGQENTEAFF

cdr3_length: 13
d_call: TRBD2
j_call: TRBJ2-5
clone_size: many
v_call: TRBV12-3/TRBV12-4
cdr3_nt: TGTGCCAGCAGCTTGCGGGAGGGGGAGACCCAGTACTTC
cdr3_aa: CASSLREGETQYF

cdr3_length: 14
d_call: NA
j_call: TRBJ1-2
clone_size: NA
v_call: TRBV7-9
cdr3_nt: TGTGCCAGCAATTTACAAGGAGGAGACTATGGCTACACCTTC
cdr3_aa: CASNLQGGDYGYTF

cdr3_length: 13
d_call: NA
j_call: TRBJ2-7
clone_size: NA
v_call: TRBV30
cdr3_nt: TGTGCCTGGTCTGACAGAAGCTCCTACGAGCAGTACTTC
cdr3_aa: CAWSDRSSYEQYF

cdr3_length: 14
d_call: NA
j_call: TRBJ1-5
clone_size: few
v_call: TRBV19
cdr3_nt: TGTGCCAGTAGTATAGATGGCGTAGATCAGCCCCAGCATTTT
cdr3_aa: CASSIDGVDQPQHF

cdr3_length: 15
d_call: TRBD1
j_call: TRBJ2-2
clone_size: many
v_call: TRBV6-6
cdr3_nt: TGTGCCAGCAGTTATCGGGACAGGAACACCGGGGAGCTGTTTTTT
cdr3_aa: CASSYRDRNTGELFF

cdr3_length: 16
d_call: TRBD2
j_call: TRBJ2-1
clone_size: many
v_call: TRBV11-2
cdr3_nt: TGTGCCAGCAGCTTAGGTTCAAGGAGGACTAGCGGAAAGCAGTTCTTC
cdr3_aa: CASSLGSRRTSGKQFF

cdr3_length: 14
d_call: NA
j_call: TRBJ1-6
clone_size: few
v_call: TRBV4-3
cdr3_nt: TGCGCCAGCAGCCAAGATAGCCAGGGCCTACCCCTCCACTTT
cdr3_aa: CASSQDSQGLPLHF

cdr3_length: 15
d_call: TRBD1
j_call: TRBJ1-6
clone_size: NA
v_call: TRBV5-5
cdr3_nt: TGTGCCAGCAGCTTGGAGGGACAGGGCTCTTCACCCCTCCACTTT
cdr3_aa: CASSLEGQGSSPLHF

cdr3_length: 16
d_call: TRBD1
j_call: TRBJ2-1
clone_size: few
v_call: TRBV3-1
cdr3_nt: TGTGCCAGCAGCCAAGTGACAGGGACCCAATTCAATGAGCAGTTCTTC
cdr3_aa: CASSQVTGTQFNEQFF

cdr3_length: 13
d_call: NA
j_call: TRBJ2-2
clone_size: NA
v_call: TRBV27
cdr3_nt: TGTGCCAGCAGTTTAAAGAACACCGGGGAGCTGATTTTT
cdr3_aa: CASSLKNTGELIF

cdr3_length: 14
d_call: NA
j_call: TRBJ1-2
clone_size: many
v_call: TRBV11-2
cdr3_nt: TGTGCCAGCAGCATAGATACAGGAAGGGGAGGCTACACCTTC
cdr3_aa: CASSIDTGRGGYTF

cdr3_length: 15
d_call: NA
j_call: TRBJ2-5
clone_size: few
v_call: TRBV7-6
cdr3_nt: TGTGCCAGCAGCACCGAACAGGGGACTCAAGAGACCCAGTACTTC
cdr3_aa: CASSTEQGTQETQYF

cdr3_length: 15
d_call: TRBD1
j_call: TRBJ2-4
clone_size: NA
v_call: TRBV9
cdr3_nt: TGTGCCAGCAGCGTATCGGACAGGGGGCTGAACATTCAGTACTTC
cdr3_aa: CASSVSDRGLNIQYF

cdr3_length: 12
d_call: NA
j_call: TRBJ1-1
clone_size: NA
v_call: TRBV20-1
cdr3_nt: TGCAGTGCTAGTTGGGAGAACACTGAAGCTTTCTTT
cdr3_aa: CSASWENTEAFF

cdr3_length: 15
d_call: TRBD1
j_call: TRBJ1-1
clone_size: many
v_call: TRBV7-6
cdr3_nt: TGTGCCAGCAGCTTAGGGGGACAGGGGCACCTAAAAGCTTTCTTT
cdr3_aa: CASSLGGQGHLKAFF

cdr3_length: 11
d_call: NA
j_call: TRBJ1-1
clone_size: NA
v_call: TRBV7-9
cdr3_nt: TGTGCCAGCAGCTCCTATGCTGAAGCTTTCTTT
cdr3_aa: CASSSYAEAFF

cdr3_length: 15
d_call: TRBD2
j_call: TRBJ2-3
clone_size: few
v_call: TRBV20-1
cdr3_nt: TGCAGTGCTCCGGGACTAGCGGGGGGCTGGGATACGCAGTATTTT
cdr3_aa: CSAPGLAGGWDTQYF

cdr3_length: 14
d_call: NA
j_call: TRBJ1-5
clone_size: many
v_call: TRBV2
cdr3_nt: TGTGCCAGCAGTGATAAGACGGAATATCAGCCCCAGCATTTT
cdr3_aa: CASSDKTEYQPQHF

cdr3_length: 15
d_call: TRBD2
j_call: TRBJ2-7
clone_size: many
v_call: TRBV7-2
cdr3_nt: TGTGCCAGCAGCTTAGTTGCGGGGGTCACCTACGAGCAGTACTTC
cdr3_aa: CASSLVAGVTYEQYF

cdr3_length: 16
d_call: TRBD2
j_call: TRBJ2-5
clone_size: many
v_call: TRBV5-1
cdr3_nt: TGCGCCAGCAGCCCCGGGACTAGCGGGGCCCAAGAGACCCAGTACTTC
cdr3_aa: CASSPGTSGAQETQYF

cdr3_length: 14
d_call: NA
j_call: TRBJ2-2
clone_size: NA
v_call: TRBV16
cdr3_nt: TGTGCCAGCAGCCCCCTGAGGGACGCCGGGGAGCTGTTTTTT
cdr3_aa: CASSPLRDAGELFF

cdr3_length: 13
d_call: NA
j_call: TRBJ1-4
clone_size: many
v_call: TRBV7-9
cdr3_nt: TGTGCCAGCAGCCCGGGCATTAATGAAAAACTGTTTTTT
cdr3_aa: CASSPGINEKLFF

cdr3_length: 13
d_call: TRBD1
j_call: TRBJ1-2
clone_size: few
v_call: TRBV3-1
cdr3_nt: TGTGCCAGCAGTCCTACCCACGGACAGGAGATGACCTTC
cdr3_aa: CASSPTHGQEMTF

cdr3_length: 16
d_call: NA
j_call: TRBJ2-4
clone_size: many
v_call: TRBV4-3
cdr3_nt: TGCGCCAGCAGCCAAGAGAGCTCGAGAGCCAAAAACATTCAGTACTTC
cdr3_aa: CASSQESSRAKNIQYF

cdr3_length: 16
d_call: NA
j_call: TRBJ1-6
clone_size: few
v_call: TRBV6-5
cdr3_nt: TGTGCCAGCAGTTACCTTGGGGCGTCTGGAAATTCACCCCTCCACTTT
cdr3_aa: CASSYLGASGNSPLHF

cdr3_length: 16
d_call: TRBD1
j_call: TRBJ1-2
clone_size: NA
v_call: TRBV15
cdr3_nt: TGTGCCACCAGCAGCCAATCTCGGACAGGGGGACGTGGCTACACCTTC
cdr3_aa: CATSSQSRTGGRGYTF

cdr3_length: 13
d_call: NA
j_call: TRBJ2-4
clone_size: many
v_call: TRBV5-1
cdr3_nt: TGCGCCAGCAGCTTGACAGGAAGGAACATTCAGTACTTC
cdr3_aa: CASSLTGRNIQYF

cdr3_length: 14
d_call: TRBD1
j_call: TRBJ2-7
clone_size: few
v_call: TRBV12-3/TRBV12-4
cdr3_nt: TGTGCCAGCAGTTTCTACCGGGACAGCTACGAGCAGTACTTC
cdr3_aa: CASSFYRDSYEQYF